Listed below are T cell receptor beta chains from one sample, sequenced in a study of cytomegalovirus exposure and HLA in healthy donors. Profiling relied on immunoSEQ multiplex PCR, and the TCRdb table lists in-frame clones only, not all of them. In all, the sample yields about 34,000 clones. Material for sequencing was PBMCs. The receptors stem from a human donor in good health. The CDR3 runs from the conserved cysteine through the conserved F or W. Fields, in order: CDR3 protein, CDR3 DNA, J gene, D gene, V gene. D genes are given only for firm matches.

CASSPRGQGNEQYF | TGTGCCAGTAGTCCGAGGGGACAGGGAAACGAGCAGTACTTC | TRBJ2-7 | TRBD1 | TRBV19
CAWRTTGSTEAFF | TGTGCCTGGAGGACGACAGGGAGCACTGAAGCTTTCTTT | TRBJ1-1 | TRBD1 | TRBV30
CASSLGAGNSYEQYF | TGTGCCAGCAGCTTAGGAGCGGGGAACTCCTACGAGCAGTACTTC | TRBJ2-7 | TRBD2 | TRBV7-2
CASSPQGWGPEAFF | TGTGCCAGCAGCCCTCAGGGGTGGGGCCCTGAAGCTTTCTTT | TRBJ1-1 | - | TRBV6-5
CASSRTFGGQMNTEAFF | TGTGCCAGCAGCCGCACTTTCGGGGGGCAAATGAACACTGAAGCTTTCTTT | TRBJ1-1 | - | TRBV4-2
CASSEARFTGNTIYF | TGTGCCAGCAGTGAAGCGCGCTTCACTGGAAACACCATATATTTT | TRBJ1-3 | - | TRBV6-1
CASSPGNTEAFF | TGCGCCAGCAGCCCGGGGAACACTGAAGCTTTCTTT | TRBJ1-1 | - | TRBV5-1
CASNGQGTHEKLFF | TGTGCCAGCAACGGACAGGGTACACATGAAAAACTGTTTTTT | TRBJ1-4 | TRBD1 | TRBV9
CASSVGQGSTDTQYF | TGTGCCAGCAGCGTGGGACAGGGGAGCACAGATACGCAGTATTTT | TRBJ2-3 | TRBD1 | TRBV9
CASSLDSGADTQYF | TGTGCCAGCAGCTTAGACTCGGGGGCAGATACGCAGTATTTT | TRBJ2-3 | - | TRBV7-7
CASRAEWGYTF | TGTGCCAGCAGGGCGGAGTGGGGCTACACCTTC | TRBJ1-2 | - | TRBV25-1
CASKPLHDYEQYF | TGTGCCAGCAAGCCACTCCACGACTACGAGCAGTACTTC | TRBJ2-7 | - | TRBV28
CASSTGQARLSPLHF | TGTGCCAGTAGTACGGGACAGGCCAGACTTTCACCCCTCCACTTT | TRBJ1-6 | TRBD1 | TRBV19
CASSPTGIQNIQYF | TGTGCCAGCAGTCCGACAGGGATACAAAACATTCAGTACTTC | TRBJ2-4 | TRBD1 | TRBV6-5
CASSLESLTGELFF | TGTGCCAGCAGCTTAGAATCCCTCACCGGGGAGCTGTTTTTT | TRBJ2-2 | - | TRBV11-3
CSVDQYQETQYF | TGCAGCGTTGATCAGTACCAAGAGACCCAGTACTTC | TRBJ2-5 | - | TRBV29-1
CAWRGWDLTGQPQHF | TGTGCCTGGAGAGGCTGGGACTTAACCGGGCAGCCCCAGCATTTT | TRBJ1-5 | - | TRBV30
CASSLGAPYEQYF | TGTGCCAGCAGCTTGGGGGCCCCCTACGAGCAGTACTTC | TRBJ2-7 | - | TRBV7-2
CASRQGLYSGNTIYF | TGTGCCAGCAGACAGGGGTTATACTCTGGAAACACCATATATTTT | TRBJ1-3 | TRBD1 | TRBV28
CASSPNREGTEAFF | TGTGCCAGCAGCCCTAACAGGGAAGGCACTGAAGCTTTCTTT | TRBJ1-1 | - | TRBV5-4
CASSPGTVQPSYNEQFF | TGTGCCAGCTCACCGGGCACTGTTCAACCATCCTACAATGAGCAGTTCTTC | TRBJ2-1 | - | TRBV18
CASSIREWGYYEQYF | TGTGCCAGCAGCATCCGGGAGTGGGGCTATTACGAGCAGTACTTC | TRBJ2-7 | - | TRBV5-8
CASSPWTEETQYF | TGTGCCAGCAGCCCTTGGACAGAAGAGACCCAGTACTTC | TRBJ2-5 | - | TRBV7-7
CAISYRGHEQYF | TGTGCCATCAGCTACAGGGGGCACGAGCAGTACTTC | TRBJ2-7 | TRBD1 | TRBV10-3
CASSPDRGGYTF | TGTGCCAGCAGCCCTGACAGGGGTGGCTACACCTTC | TRBJ1-2 | TRBD1 | TRBV7-9
CASSIVTAGTSTEAFF | TGTGCCAGTAGTATAGTTACAGCAGGGACAAGCACTGAAGCTTTCTTT | TRBJ1-1 | - | TRBV19
CASSAGSGNTEAFF | TGTGCCAGCAGCGCTGGCTCGGGGAACACTGAAGCTTTCTTT | TRBJ1-1 | - | TRBV11-3
CASSLRGGVDTQYF | TGTGCCAGCAGTTTAAGGGGGGGCGTAGATACGCAGTATTTT | TRBJ2-3 | - | TRBV27
CASSGPRGGDTDTQYF | TGTGCCAGCAGTGGCCCCCGGGGGGGGGACACAGATACGCAGTATTTT | TRBJ2-3 | TRBD2 | TRBV2
CASDLQETQYF | TGTGCCAGTGACTTACAAGAGACCCAGTACTTC | TRBJ2-5 | - | TRBV6-1
CASSYSYGYTF | TGTGCCAGCAGTTACAGCTATGGCTACACCTTC | TRBJ1-2 | - | TRBV28
CASSNRQGGYNEQFF | TGTGCCAGTAGTAATCGACAGGGGGGCTACAATGAGCAGTTCTTC | TRBJ2-1 | TRBD1 | TRBV19
CASSSRAFSDQPQHF | TGTGCCAGCAGCTCGAGGGCTTTTTCCGATCAGCCCCAGCATTTT | TRBJ1-5 | - | TRBV5-5
CASSFGGAAYNEQFF | TGCGCCAGCAGTTTCGGGGGGGCTGCCTACAATGAGCAGTTCTTC | TRBJ2-1 | TRBD2 | TRBV10-1
CASSLGQTYGYTF | TGCGCCAGCAGCCTAGGACAGACCTATGGCTACACCTTC | TRBJ1-2 | - | TRBV5-1
CASSLGTSSGANVLTF | TGTGCCAGCAGCTTAGGGACTTCCTCTGGGGCCAACGTCCTGACTTTC | TRBJ2-6 | - | TRBV7-9
CASSDEKLFF | TGTGCCAGTTCCGATGAAAAACTGTTTTTT | TRBJ1-4 | - | TRBV19
CASSVSPGQVYGYTF | TGTGCCAGCAGTGTTTCTCCGGGACAGGTCTATGGCTACACCTTC | TRBJ1-2 | TRBD1 | TRBV6-1
CASSTKDNEQFF | TGTGCCAGCAGTACTAAGGACAATGAGCAGTTCTTC | TRBJ2-1 | - | TRBV28
CASRGLAGGTDTQYF | TGTGCCAGCAGGGGACTAGCGGGGGGGACAGATACGCAGTATTTT | TRBJ2-3 | TRBD2 | TRBV2
CATSRGGGGEEQFF | TGTGCCACCAGCAGAGGCGGGGGCGGGGAAGAGCAGTTCTTC | TRBJ2-1 | - | TRBV15
CASTKGVGELFF | TGTGCCAGCACCAAGGGGGTCGGGGAGCTGTTTTTT | TRBJ2-2 | - | TRBV7-2
CASSGTGRRDQPQHF | TGTGCCAGCAGTGGCACAGGGAGACGGGATCAGCCCCAGCATTTT | TRBJ1-5 | - | TRBV6-6
CATSTGFSEAFF | TGTGCCACCAGCACGGGTTTTTCTGAAGCTTTCTTT | TRBJ1-1 | - | TRBV15
CASTPGGTHYGYTF | TGTGCCAGCACCCCGGGTGGGACACACTATGGCTACACCTTC | TRBJ1-2 | - | TRBV7-2
CSVRTGDSNQPQHF | TGCAGCGTACGGACAGGGGATAGCAATCAGCCCCAGCATTTT | TRBJ1-5 | TRBD1 | TRBV29-1
CASTAGGYIDNEQFF | TGTGCCAGCACGGCTGGGGGGTACATAGACAATGAGCAGTTCTTC | TRBJ2-1 | - | TRBV6-5
CASSESPGGWGETQYF | TGTGCCAGCAGCGAATCCCCCGGAGGGTGGGGGGAGACCCAGTACTTC | TRBJ2-5 | - | TRBV9
CASSPQRGSGQPQHF | TGTGCCAGCAGTCCCCAGAGAGGGTCAGGTCAGCCCCAGCATTTT | TRBJ1-5 | - | TRBV25-1
CASGGQNF | TGTGCCTCAGGGGGCCAGAATTTT | TRBJ1-5 | TRBD1 | TRBV19
CASSITAGGEDTQYF | TGTGCCAGTAGTATTACGGCAGGGGGTGAAGATACGCAGTATTTT | TRBJ2-3 | TRBD1 | TRBV19
CASSPPPFYNSPLHF | TGTGCCAGCAGTCCCCCCCCGTTCTATAATTCACCCCTCCACTTT | TRBJ1-6 | - | TRBV27